This TCR beta chain was profiled in a study of blood T cells in healthy people across ages. Study outcomes and limitations: Roughly linearly, TCR beta diversity per million T cells fell as age increased.

Using a J-beta primer mix together with a sample-barcoded 5' primer, a second PCR was run for about 7 to 12 cycles. MiXCR was run by TCRdb on the 5' RACE reads, yielding one entry per CDR3 protein. Altogether 800,000 to 1,000,000 distinct CDR3 sequences are present, around 48% being singletons, with the ten largest covering about an eighth. About this clonotype: Antigen unknown.

V lost 5 bases and J 3 bases, leaving 14 bases between the germline ends. The CDR3 spans 14 residues. Germline V CDR1 and CDR2: MNHEY, SMNVEV (reference sequence). Sample donors were healthy Caucasian individuals that came from Russia, aged about 6 to 100. Every sample yielded at least 6.5 million isolated PBMCs. The sequenced sample consisted of blood. The TCR was taken from a man aged 30 to 45 in good health. J is TRBJ2-7 and V is TRBV27; TRBD1 is a possible D gene (7 bases). This CDR3 is CASSTTGRSYEQYF. CDR3 coding DNA: TGTGCCAGCAGTACGACAGGGAGGAGCTACGAGCAGTACTTC.